This T cell receptor (beta chain) was sequenced during a study of T cells in Graves' hyperthyroidism and ophthalmopathy. About the research overall: Upon initial diagnosis and before any treatment, peripheral blood was collected.

The table lists this clonotype with many counts. Its antigen is still unknown. Reasons for excluding patients were uncontrolled infection, other autoimmune disease, pregnancy or lactation. Clinical symptoms, serum thyroxine and TRAb, thyroid ultrasound and orbital computed tomography together formed the diagnostic basis. The germline V and J ends were trimmed by 3 bases and 6 bases, with 27 bases remaining between them. Germline V gene sequence: CDR1 SGHAT, CDR2 FQNNGV. This CDR3 has 18 residues. RNA transcripts provided the source from which TCR beta CDR3 regions were amplified. The HTBI primer set was used in a first-round RT-PCR of the TCR CDR3. TCRdb re-called the multiplex PCR reads through MiXCR, storing one row per CDR3 protein. The sample lists about 300,000 distinct CDR3 sequences; less than 20% were seen once. Study findings and constraints: Also found in blood were most expanded thyroid clonotypes above 0.001.

The TCR sequence derives from a man in his fifties or sixties with Graves' ophthalmopathy. The V and J genes are TRBV11-2 and TRBJ2-7; D may be TRBD2 (6 bases). The sample comprised blood. In DNA, the CDR3 is TGTGCCAGCAGCTTCTTACCAAGCGGACGCCGACGGACTACCGAGCAGTACTTC. It translates to CASSFLPSGRRRTTEQYF.